A selection of T cell receptor beta chains follows, all from one sample in a study of blood T cell repertoires in COVID-19. Measured with immunoSEQ multiplex PCR; TCRdb has only the in-frame clones, and not every one. The sample yields about 500,000 clones, 85% to 90% seen once. Sequenced input: peripheral blood. All receptors come from a woman aged 45-60 years with COVID-19, enrolled during active disease. Both conserved end residues are part of each CDR3. The D gene is left open where the match is weak. Only some rows state a clone size, as once, few, many or a class for expanded clones.

abundance	d_gene	j_gene	v_gene	CDR3nt	CDR3aa
-	-	TRBJ1-1	TRBV14	TGTGCCAGCAGCCAAGAGAGGAGGACCGAAGCTTTCTTT	CASSQERRTEAFF
-	-	TRBJ2-3	TRBV27	TGTGCCAGCAGTTTATCAGCAGGGGCAGATACGCAGTATTTT	CASSLSAGADTQYF
-	-	TRBJ1-1	TRBV29-1	TGCAGCGCCACCCCGGTAGGGGGAACTGAAGCTTTCTTT	CSATPVGGTEAFF
-	-	TRBJ2-5	TRBV5-1	TGCGCCAGCAGCTTGGGAACCGGGTCAGTCGGTGAGGAGACCCAGTACTTC	CASSLGTGSVGEETQYF
-	TRBD1	TRBJ2-1	TRBV5-1	TGCGCCAGCAGCTCAACAGGGGGTCACAATGAGCAGTTCTTC	CASSSTGGHNEQFF
-	TRBD1	TRBJ2-7	TRBV7-3	TGTGCCAGCAGCTTAACGCCAGGGGGCGCTTACGAGCAGTACTTC	CASSLTPGGAYEQYF
-	-	TRBJ1-2	TRBV11-2	TGTGCCAGCAGCTTAGATCATAGTTGGGGGGGTGGCTACACCTTC	CASSLDHSWGGGYTF
-	-	TRBJ2-1	TRBV10-2	TGCGCCAGCAGCGGAGGGGGCCGATTTGAGCAGTTCTTC	CASSGGGRFEQFF
-	-	TRBJ1-2	TRBV19	TGTGCCAGTAGTACCACAGGTCCCGGCTACACCTTC	CASSTTGPGYTF
-	TRBD2	TRBJ2-1	TRBV19	TGTGCCAGTAGTATACAAGCGGGGGGGTATGAGCAGTTCTTC	CASSIQAGGYEQFF
-	-	TRBJ2-7	TRBV30	TGTGCCTGGCGCGGAGGCTACGAGCAGTACTTC	CAWRGGYEQYF
-	-	TRBJ2-1	TRBV15	TGTGCCACCAGCGACGGACAGCATTACAATGAGCAGTTCTTC	CATSDGQHYNEQFF
once	TRBD1	TRBJ1-2	TRBV2	TGTGCCAGCAGTGAACAAGAGACAGGGGTACATGGCTACACCTTC	CASSEQETGVHGYTF
-	TRBD1	TRBJ2-3	TRBV24-1	TGTGCCACCAGTATCCCAGGGGGCCCAGATACGCAGTATTTT	CATSIPGGPDTQYF
once	-	TRBJ1-1	TRBV25-1	TGTGCCAGCAGTCCCAGGGCGGAGAACACTGAAGCTTTCTTT	CASSPRAENTEAFF
-	TRBD1	TRBJ2-7	TRBV28	TGTGCCAGCACAGGACAGGGTCTGCACGAGCAGTACTTC	CASTGQGLHEQYF
-	-	TRBJ1-4	TRBV7-9	TGTGCCAGCAGCTTAAGGGGCGATGAAAAACTGTTTTTT	CASSLRGDEKLFF
-	-	TRBJ1-2	TRBV21-1	TGTGCCAGCAGCAAAGGCCAAATACTCTATGGCTACACCTTC	CASSKGQILYGYTF
-	-	TRBJ2-1	TRBV12-3/TRBV12-4	TGTGCCAGCAGTTCGGAGTACAATGAGCAGTTCTTC	CASSSEYNEQFF
-	TRBD1	TRBJ2-5	TRBV24-1	TGTGCCACCAGTGATTTGTACAGGGGAAAAGAGACCCAGTACTTC	CATSDLYRGKETQYF
-	TRBD2	TRBJ2-7	TRBV15	TGTGCCACCTCCCTGGGGGGGGTCGCCTACGAGCAGTACTTC	CATSLGGVAYEQYF
-	-	TRBJ1-5	TRBV29-1	TGCAGCGTTTCCAGGGAGGGCAATCAGCCCCAGCATTTT	CSVSREGNQPQHF
once	-	TRBJ2-1	TRBV28	TGTGCCAGCGCCCGCCGTGGGGGCCTCAATGAGCAGTTCTTC	CASARRGGLNEQFF
-	-	TRBJ2-7	TRBV9	TGTGCCAGCAGCCCCCAAAGGACGGGAGCCTACGAGCAGTACTTC	CASSPQRTGAYEQYF
-	-	TRBJ2-2	TRBV7-3	TGTGCCAGCAGTCCAGACAGATACACCGGGGAGCTGTTTTTT	CASSPDRYTGELFF
-	TRBD2	TRBJ2-1	TRBV4-1	TGCGCCAGCAGCCCCCGGTGGGGGGGAGCCTACAATGAGCAGTTCTTC	CASSPRWGGAYNEQFF
once	-	TRBJ1-5	TRBV30	TGTGCCTGGACCAAAGGGGGGGCAGGTCAGCCCCAGCATTTT	CAWTKGGAGQPQHF
-	TRBD2	TRBJ2-1	TRBV3-1/TRBV3-2	TGTGCCAGCAGCTTGCAAGCGGGGGGCTACAATGAGCAGTTCTTC	CASSLQAGGYNEQFF
-	-	TRBJ1-6	TRBV27	TGTGCCAGCAGTTTTCGGCCTGGGGGGAGGGGGTCACCCCTCCACTTT	CASSFRPGGRGSPLHF
-	-	TRBJ1-5	TRBV2	TGTGCCAGCAGGCCATCAGGGCTTGAACGACAGCCCCAGCATTTT	CASRPSGLERQPQHF
-	TRBD1	TRBJ1-2	TRBV4-1	TGCGCCAGCAGCCGGAGGGACAGGGGAGATGGCGGCTACACCTTC	CASSRRDRGDGGYTF
-	TRBD1	TRBJ1-2	TRBV6-1	TGTGCCAGCAGTGATCCGGGACAGACATACTATGGCTACACCTTC	CASSDPGQTYYGYTF